Below, 21 T cell receptor beta chains from the same sample are listed, as sequenced in a study of cytomegalovirus exposure and HLA in healthy donors. Measured with immunoSEQ multiplex PCR; TCRdb has only the in-frame clones, and not every one. Of 260,000 or so clones in the sample, 88% are singletons; the top ten hold approximately 0.95%. The sequencing input was PBMCs. The receptor set was obtained from a woman younger than 30 in good health and CMV-seronegative.

This clone was counted once. The CDR3 is CASSGGLAGAQFF. The CDR3 coding sequence is TGTGCCAGCAGCGGAGGATTAGCGGGAGCACAGTTCTTC. The V call is TRBV9, the J call TRBJ2-1; TRBD2 aligns across 9 bases. Germline V gene data show CDR1 as SGDLS and CDR2 as YYNGEE. V gave up 3 bases and J gave up 13 bases; unmatched junction bases: 8. The CDR3 is made up of 13 amino acids.

The chain links TRBV6-5 to TRBJ1-6, with D uncertain. Germline-derived CDR1 and CDR2 are MNHEY and SVGAGI. V was pared by 5 bases and J by 7 bases, with 15 bases between. The CDR3 loop spans 15 amino acids. The CDR3 coding sequence is TGTGCCAGCAGTCTTGCGCCCCCAGGAAATTCACCCCTCCACTTT. Amino acid sequence: CASSLAPPGNSPLHF.

This clone was recorded only once. This chain links TRBV4-1 with TRBJ2-7; tentative D call: TRBD1 (6 bases). The CDR3 totals 15 residues. The germline gives CDR1 MGHRA, CDR2 YSYEKL. V dropped 3 bases and J dropped 1 base, with 13 bases sitting between them. The CDR3 is CASSQEDRFSYEQYF. As DNA, the CDR3 is TGCGCCAGCAGCCAGGAAGACAGGTTTTCCTACGAGCAGTACTTC.

This chain uses TRBV18 with TRBJ2-1; no clear D gene. Germline V gene lookup returns CDR1 KGHSH and CDR2 LQKENI. The CDR3 covers 14 residues. V shed 8 bases and J shed 3 bases, with 14 bases lying between them. CDR3 amino acids: CASTKAAYYNEQFF. In DNA, the CDR3 is TGTGCCAGCACTAAGGCAGCGTACTACAATGAGCAGTTCTTC.

The chain has TRBV19 and TRBJ1-2; D is perhaps TRBD1 (6 bases). The ends were cut back, 5 bases at V and 2 bases at J, with 15 bases in the middle. Germline values: CDR1 LNHDA, CDR2 SQIVND (reference sequence). This CDR3 region has 15 residues. The CDR3 DNA sequence: TGTGCCAGTAGTCCCCAGACAGGAACCAACTATGGCTACACCTTC. Protein: CASSPQTGTNYGYTF.

This chain joins TRBV5-6 and TRBJ1-1; the D gene is possibly TRBD1 (5 bases). Trimming removed 0 bases at V and 6 bases at J, with 15 bases between. This CDR3 spans 15 amino acids. Germline CDR1 and CDR2: SGHDT and YYEEEE. The CDR3 protein is CASSLVGARSSEAFF. The CDR3 DNA is TGTGCCAGCAGCTTGGTTGGGGCCCGGAGCTCTGAAGCTTTCTTT.

To note about this clone: Other nucleotide sequences in the sample specify the same CDR3. The V gene is TRBV7-3, the J gene TRBJ2-1; TRBD2 matches at 8 bases. With V trimmed by 5 bases and J by 2 bases, 5 bases remained unmatched. Germline loops: CDR1 SGHTA, CDR2 FQGTGA. The CDR3 sequence is 15 residues long. Written as DNA, the CDR3 is TGTGCCAGCAGCCCCACTAGCGGCACCTACAATGAGCAGTTCTTC. This encodes CASSPTSGTYNEQFF.

This rearrangement joins TRBV28 to TRBJ2-7; D might be TRBD2 (5 bases). Germline-derived CDR1 and CDR2 are MDHEN and SYDVKM. V lost 5 bases to trimming and J lost 6 bases, with 11 bases between them. The length of the CDR3 is 12 residues. CDR3 nucleotide sequence: TGTGCCAGCAGTCGAGGGCGAATCGAGCAGTACTTC. Its protein is CASSRGRIEQYF.

The rearrangement joins TRBV28 to TRBJ2-1, with a possible D match to TRBD2 (6 bases). Trimming took off 5 bases at V and 10 bases at J, with 18 bases between the two ends. Germline V CDR1 and CDR2: MDHEN, SYDVKM. The CDR3 contains 14 residues. The CDR3 here is CASSPFLRGNEQFF. CDR3 in DNA: TGTGCCAGCAGTCCATTCCTTCGGGGGAACGAGCAGTTCTTC. The variable domain in full, completed from reference TRBV28 and TRBJ2-1, reads DVKVTQSSRYLVKRTGEKVFLECVQDMDHENMFWYRQDPGLGLRLIYFSYDVKMKEKGDIPEGYSVSREKKERFSLILESASTNQTSMYLCASSPFLRGNEQFFGPGTRLTVL.

The chain uses TRBV5-1 and TRBJ2-7; 9 nucleotides match TRBD1. V trimming: 0 bases; J trimming: 2 bases; junction bases outside the gene matches: 12. Germline CDR1 is SGHRS and CDR2 is YFSETQ. The CDR3 contains 18 residues. The chain's CDR3 is CASSLVGRHRGLTYEQYF. The DNA for the CDR3 is TGCGCCAGCAGCTTGGTAGGCCGACACAGGGGGCTAACCTACGAGCAGTACTTC.

This chain uses TRBV11-2 with TRBJ1-6; the D is unclear. The CDR3 is made up of 14 amino acids. The germline V gene has CDR1 SGHAT and CDR2 FQNNGV. Deletions cut 0 bases from V and 11 bases from J, with 11 bases between. The CDR3 sequence is CASSLEVQRAPLHF. As DNA, the CDR3 is TGTGCCAGCAGCTTAGAGGTCCAGAGGGCACCCCTCCACTTT.

The rearrangement links TRBV27 to TRBJ2-1; D is perhaps TRBD1 (6 bases). The germline gives CDR1 MNHEY, CDR2 SMNVEV (reference sequence). V was clipped by 5 bases and J by 4 bases, with 9 bases between them. CDR3 size: 13 residues. The CDR3 loop reads CASSPDRYNEQFF. The DNA for the CDR3 is TGTGCCAGCAGTCCCGACAGGTACAATGAGCAGTTCTTC.

This clone was seen a handful of times. CDR3 DNA sequence: TGTGCCTGGGATGGGACAGGGTCCTATGGCTACACCTTC. Translation gives CAWDGTGSYGYTF. The chain employs TRBV30 and TRBJ1-2, with 9 positions matching TRBD1. The trim removed 5 bases at V and 4 bases at J, leaving 5 bases unmatched. Germline CDR1 and CDR2: GTSNPN and SVGIG (reference sequence). The CDR3 contains 13 residues.

This clone was found once. The rearrangement joins TRBV28 to TRBJ1-5; no firm D call. The germline V gene encodes CDR1 MDHEN and CDR2 SYDVKM. V shed 4 bases and J shed 5 bases, with 12 bases lying between them. The CDR3 totals 14 residues. The DNA of the CDR3 is TGTGCCAGCAGTTCCAGCGGGTCCTATCAGCCCCAGCATTTT. Translation: CASSSSGSYQPQHF.

This clone appeared a single time. This chain connects TRBV6-5 to TRBJ1-1, with TRBD1 matching over 7 bases. CDR3 length: 13 amino acids. Germline lookup yields CDR1 MNHEY and CDR2 SVGAGI. Trimming removed 0 bases from V and 12 bases from J; junction bases left unmatched: 7. CDR3: CASSYSDRATTFF. The CDR3 coding sequence is TGTGCCAGCAGTTACTCAGACAGGGCTACAACTTTCTTT.

CDR3 nucleotides: TGTGCCAGCATTTCGAGAAACACCGGGGAGCTGTTTTTT. It specifies CASISRNTGELFF. V is TRBV28 and J is TRBJ2-2, with D unclear. V gave up 7 bases and J gave up 2 bases, with 8 bases separating them. Germline V gene sequence: CDR1 MDHEN, CDR2 SYDVKM. This CDR3 comprises 13 residues.

The rearrangement uses TRBV18 and TRBJ2-3; possible D gene TRBD1, 6 bases. This CDR3 spans 15 amino acids. Germline CDR1 is KGHSH and CDR2 is LQKENI. V shed 6 bases and J shed 6 bases, with 19 bases lying between them. CDR3 protein: CASSKRRDTWDTQYF. Written as DNA, the CDR3 is TGTGCCAGCTCGAAACGCCGGGACACTTGGGATACGCAGTATTTT.

This clone was recorded only once. J is TRBJ2-1 and V is TRBV4-1, with 7 bases lining up with TRBD1. V was clipped by 6 bases and J by 7 bases; unmatched bases: 15. Germline V gene data show CDR1 as MGHRA and CDR2 as YSYEKL. The CDR3 extends over 16 amino acids. The CDR3 nucleotides are TGCGCCAGCAGTCCCACCGAGACAGGGCTAGGGAATGAGCAGTTCTTC. Protein product: CASSPTETGLGNEQFF.

Only one count was recorded for this clone. The chain joins TRBV28 to TRBJ1-1; no clear D gene. The germline V gene has CDR1 MDHEN and CDR2 SYDVKM. CDR3 size: 14 residues. V was clipped by 3 bases and J by 1 base, with 9 bases between them. CDR3 in amino acids: CASSLGGKNTEAFF. The CDR3 region has the DNA TGTGCCAGCAGTTTGGGCGGGAAGAACACTGAAGCTTTCTTT.

The CDR3 bases are TGTGCCAGCAGTGAGGCGGGGCGATACAATGAGCAGTTCTTC. Its translation: CASSEAGRYNEQFF. The chain uses TRBV2 and TRBJ2-1, with D possibly matching TRBD2 (6 bases). V lost 3 bases and J lost 4, with 10 bases in between. CDR1 SNHLY and CDR2 FYNNEI come from the germline V gene. This CDR3 is built from 14 residues. Together with reference TRBV2 and TRBJ2-1, the CDR3 gives the full variable domain: EPEVTQTPSHQVTQMGQEVILRCVPISNHLYFYWYRQILGQKVEFLVSFYNNEISEKSEIFDDQFSVERPDGSNFTLKIRSTKLEDSAMYFCASSEAGRYNEQFFGPGTRLTVL.

The chain employs TRBV28 and TRBJ2-3; TRBD2 agrees at 12 bases. CDR1 is MDHEN, CDR2 SYDVKM, per germline. The CDR3 is 17 residues long. Trimming at V came to 6 bases and at J to 1 base, leaving 8 bases not matched to a gene. The CDR3 reads CASSLGLAGLGTDTQYF. The CDR3 DNA is TGTGCCAGCAGCCTCGGACTAGCGGGATTGGGCACAGATACGCAGTATTTT.